These 24 T cell receptor beta chains share one sample of origin, sequenced in a study of cytomegalovirus exposure and HLA in healthy donors. This PCR relied on a set of 60 Vbeta primers and 13 Jbeta primers. Libraries were prepared by immunoSEQ multiplex PCR; TCRdb keeps only in-frame clonotypes and omits some of them. Among 100,000 to 150,000 clones listed, 76% were seen once. The sample consisted of PBMCs. The receptor set was obtained from a middle-aged man in good health and CMV-seronegative.

The gene calls are TRBV7-2 and TRBJ1-4, with D uncertain. Germline V gives CDR1 SGHTA, CDR2 FQGNSA. V lost 5 bases and J lost 3, with 16 bases in between. The CDR3 extends over 16 amino acids. In DNA, the CDR3 is TGTGCCAGCAGCGCTGCCGGAGGGCTCCCTAATGAAAAACTGTTTTTT. It codes for CASSAAGGLPNEKLFF.

The chain has TRBV5-4 and TRBJ2-7, with TRBD1 matching over 9 bases. CDR3 size: 16 residues. CDR1 and CDR2 from the germline V gene are SGHNT and YYREEE (reference sequence). V gave up 4 bases and J gave up 0 bases; unmatched junction bases: 8. The CDR3, as DNA: TGTGCCAGCAGCCTAGACGGACAGGGGAGCTCCTACGAGCAGTACGTC. The encoded protein is CASSLDGQGSSYEQYV.

The table lists this clone with a count of one. The genes are TRBV7-3 and TRBJ2-1; D unresolved. The germline V gene has CDR1 SGHTA and CDR2 FQGTGA. This CDR3 has 12 residues. With 5 bases removed from V and 15 bases from J, the gap between germline ends came to 17 bases. In DNA, the CDR3 is TGTGCCAGCAGCACACCGCGAGGTATACGGTTCTTC. It codes for CASSTPRGIRFF.

This clone was seen only once. This chain connects TRBV28 to TRBJ1-5; weak D call: TRBD1 (6 bases). The V end was cut by 6 bases, the J end by 8 bases, with 20 bases between. The germline gives CDR1 MDHEN, CDR2 SYDVKM. This CDR3 contains 15 residues. DNA of the CDR3: TGTGCCAGCAGCCGCTTCCGACAGGCCCAGGAGCCCCAGCATTTT. Translated, it gives CASSRFRQAQEPQHF.

CDR3 sequence reads: CASSSGSYEQYV. CDR3 in DNA: TGTGCCAGCAGTTCGGGGTCCTACGAGCAGTACGTC. The chain combines TRBV28 with TRBJ2-7, with D possibly matching TRBD2 (5 bases). Germline CDR1 MDHEN, CDR2 SYDVKM. V dropped 4 bases and J dropped 1 base, with 5 bases sitting between them. CDR3 length: 12 amino acids.

In nucleotides, the CDR3 is TGTGCCAGCAGCTTGGGACAGGGCTCGGGGGAGCAGTACGTC. This sequence encodes CASSLGQGSGEQYV. The J gene is TRBJ2-7, the V gene TRBV5-4, with 7 bases fitting TRBD1. The CDR3 sequence is 14 residues long. Germline V gene data show CDR1 as SGHNT and CDR2 as YYREEE (reference sequence). Trimming cost V 0 bases and J 7 bases; bases outside gene matches: 7.

This chain connects TRBV5-6 to TRBJ2-7; D is undetermined. Trimming pared 1 base from V and 0 bases from J, leaving 5 bases between. Looked up from germline, CDR1 is SGHDT and CDR2 is YYEEEE. The CDR3 is 13 residues long. The CDR3: CASSLWSSYEQYF. In DNA, the CDR3 is TGTGCCAGCAGCTTGTGGAGCTCCTACGAGCAGTACTTC.

The chain carries TRBV7-9 and TRBJ2-2; weak D call: TRBD1 (5 bases). Germline CDR1 and CDR2: SEHNR and FQNEAQ (reference sequence). This CDR3 comprises 14 residues. V was cut by 4 bases and J by 2 bases, with 8 bases left in between. CDR3 in DNA: TGTGCCAGCAGCTGGACAAGTAACACCGGGGAGCTGTTTTTT. It specifies CASSWTSNTGELFF.

This chain links TRBV4-1 with TRBJ2-1, with 8 bases identical to TRBD1. Germline CDR1 and CDR2: MGHRA and YSYEKL. Unmatched junction bases numbered 5, after V lost 1 base and J lost 0 bases. The CDR3 runs to 17 residues. The CDR3 is CASSQAYRGSSYNEQFF. The CDR3 nucleotides are TGCGCCAGCAGCCAAGCCTACAGGGGGAGCTCCTACAATGAGCAGTTCTTC.

About this clone itself: Other DNA variants within this sample encode the same CDR3. J is TRBJ2-3 and V is TRBV5-1; TRBD1 might be the D (5 bases). Germline CDR1 reads SGHRS; CDR2 reads YFSETQ. V dropped 0 bases and J dropped 2 bases, with 10 bases sitting between them. The CDR3 contains 15 residues. The DNA of the CDR3 is TGCGCCAGCAGCTTGGGGGGCGGAAACACAGATACGCAGTATTTT. Encoded protein: CASSLGGGNTDTQYF.

The V call is TRBV18, the J call TRBJ2-2; TRBD2 might be the D (6 bases). The CDR3 extends over 16 amino acids. Trimming removed 1 base from V and 1 base from J, with 10 bases in between. CDR1 is KGHSH, CDR2 LQKENI, per germline. The CDR3 bases are TGTGCCAGCTCACCACGAGGTAGCGGGAACACCGGGGAGCTGTTTTTT. It translates to CASSPRGSGNTGELFF.

This clone was counted a few times. The chain employs TRBV11-2 and TRBJ1-2; 10 bases agree with TRBD1. With V trimmed by 4 bases and J by 7 bases, 9 bases remained unmatched. Germline V gives CDR1 SGHAT, CDR2 FQNNGV. This CDR3 has 15 residues. CDR3 sequence reads: CASSSSRQGAFGYTF. The CDR3 bases are TGTGCCAGCAGCTCATCGCGACAGGGGGCGTTTGGCTACACCTTC.

The chain recombines TRBV27 with TRBJ1-2; a possible D gene is TRBD1 (6 bases). This CDR3 is 14 amino acids long. V was shortened by 2 bases and J by 2 bases, with 9 bases between the two germline ends. Germline CDR1 is MNHEY and CDR2 is SMNVEV (reference sequence). The CDR3 reads CASSLKGGNYGYTF. The CDR3 bases are TGTGCCAGCAGTTTAAAGGGGGGGAACTATGGCTACACCTTC.

The chain has TRBV6-5 and TRBJ2-7; 7 nucleotides line up with TRBD1. The germline gives CDR1 MNHEY, CDR2 SVGAGI. The trim removed 8 bases at V and 4 bases at J, leaving 11 bases unmatched. The CDR3 contains 14 residues. The CDR3 loop is CASRSGTAQYEQYF. CDR3 sequence (DNA): TGTGCCAGCCGGTCCGGGACAGCTCAATACGAGCAGTACTTC.

This rearrangement joins TRBV2 to TRBJ2-3, with D possibly matching TRBD2 (6 bases). The ends were cut back, 6 bases at V and 5 bases at J, with 15 bases in the middle. The CDR3 is made up of 14 amino acids. Germline CDR1 and CDR2: SNHLY and FYNNEI. The CDR3 protein is CASRVGGLGDTQYF. CDR3 DNA sequence: TGTGCCAGCAGGGTGGGGGGTTTGGGAGATACGCAGTATTTT.

The CDR3 region has the DNA TGTGCCAGCAGACTTACAGGGGCTCAAGCTAACTATGGCTACACCTTC. This codes for CASRLTGAQANYGYTF. The V gene is TRBV5-6, the J gene TRBJ1-2; 7 bases line up with TRBD1. V lost 5 bases and J lost 0; bases outside the gene matches: 10. The CDR3 spans 16 residues. Germline V gene sequence: CDR1 SGHDT, CDR2 YYEEEE.

The J gene is TRBJ2-3, the V gene TRBV25-1, with D possibly TRBD2 on 6 matching bases. CDR3 length: 15 amino acids. The germline V gene encodes CDR1 MGHDK and CDR2 SYGVNS. Trimming stripped 4 bases from V and 2 bases from J, with 13 bases between. CDR3 region: CASSGGVGYTDTQYF. In nucleotides, the CDR3 is TGTGCCAGCAGTGGGGGGGTTGGATACACAGATACGCAGTATTTT.

CDR3 sequence: CASSLELTPGGNTIYF. The CDR3 region has the DNA TGCGCCAGCAGCTTGGAGCTGACCCCCGGAGGGAACACCATATATTTT. V gene TRBV5-1 combines with J gene TRBJ1-3; D unresolved. CDR1 SGHRS and CDR2 YFSETQ come from the germline V gene. Trimming removed 0 bases at V and 7 bases at J, with 17 bases between. The CDR3 runs 16 residues.

The chain couples TRBV7-2 to TRBJ2-5, with 9 bases lining up with TRBD2. Germline values: CDR1 SGHTA, CDR2 FQGNSA. This CDR3 has 16 amino acids. The J segment lost 3 bases and the V segment lost 6 bases, leaving 11 bases of the junction unmatched. The CDR3 sequence: CASRRGGGGVEETQYF. The CDR3 DNA sequence: TGTGCCAGCAGGAGAGGAGGCGGGGGGGTCGAAGAGACCCAGTACTTC.

This chain joins TRBV19 and TRBJ1-2; 7 positions agree with TRBD1. Per germline, CDR1 LNHDA and CDR2 SQIVND (reference sequence). V was clipped by 2 bases and J by 4 bases; unmatched bases: 4. The CDR3 covers 14 residues. DNA of the CDR3: TGTGCCAGTAGTATAAAGGGGGCAGGCTATGGCTACACCTTC. Its translation: CASSIKGAGYGYTF.

This clone was counted between two and nine times. The chain employs TRBV7-2 and TRBJ1-3; no clear D gene. Between the trimmed V and J ends, which lost 1 base and 0 bases, there was a span of 10 bases. Germline V lookup: CDR1 SGHTA, CDR2 FQGNSA. The CDR3 spans 16 residues. CDR3 protein: CASSLDQSSSGNTIYF. CDR3 in DNA: TGTGCCAGCAGCTTAGACCAATCGAGCTCTGGAAACACCATATATTTT.

The chain couples TRBV28 to TRBJ2-6, with 11 bases lining up with TRBD1. J was trimmed by 3 bases and V by 5 bases; bases with no gene match: 6. This CDR3 has 17 residues. Germline V CDR1 and CDR2: MDHEN, SYDVKM. The CDR3 DNA reads TGTGCCAGCAGTCCTGGACAGGGGGCTGGTGGGGCCAACGTCCTGACTTTC. Its protein is CASSPGQGAGGANVLTF.

The chain carries TRBV7-7 and TRBJ2-5; 7 positions agree with TRBD2. V lost 2 bases and J lost 2; bases outside the gene matches: 8. The CDR3 sequence is 16 residues long. Germline CDR1 SSHAT, CDR2 FNYEAQ (reference sequence). The CDR3 spells CASSLRAGVGQETQYF. The CDR3 DNA reads as TGTGCCAGCAGCTTAAGGGCGGGGGTAGGGCAAGAGACCCAGTACTTC. Filled out from reference TRBV7-7 and TRBJ2-5, the complete variable domain reads GAGVSQSPRYKVTKRGQDVTLRCDPISSHATLYWYQQALGQGPEFLTYFNYEAQPDKSGLPSDRFSAERPEGSISTLTIQRTEQRDSAMYRCASSLRAGVGQETQYFGPGTRLLVL.

This clone was seen a few times. The V gene is TRBV28, the J gene TRBJ1-1, with 10 bases identical to TRBD1. This CDR3 has 14 residues. V lost 10 bases, J lost 6 bases, and 11 bases stayed unmatched. CDR1 and CDR2 from the germline V gene are MDHEN and SYDVKM. CDR3 protein: CATQLGDRGSEAFF. In DNA form, the CDR3 reads TGTGCCACACAGCTCGGGGACAGGGGATCTGAAGCTTTCTTT.